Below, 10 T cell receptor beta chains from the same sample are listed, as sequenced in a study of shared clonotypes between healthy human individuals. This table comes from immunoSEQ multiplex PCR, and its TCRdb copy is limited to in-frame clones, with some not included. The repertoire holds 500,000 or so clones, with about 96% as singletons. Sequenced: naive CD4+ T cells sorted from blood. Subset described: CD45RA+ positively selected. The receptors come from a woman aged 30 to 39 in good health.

Here the CDR3 DNA reads TGTGCCAGCAGTCCGTGGGCCAGGACCCACAATGAGCAGTTCTTC. Residues: CASSPWARTHNEQFF. The genes are TRBV28 and TRBJ2-1, with D unclear. This CDR3 has 15 residues. V was pared by 5 bases and J by 5 bases, with 16 bases between. Germline V gene sequence: CDR1 MDHEN, CDR2 SYDVKM.

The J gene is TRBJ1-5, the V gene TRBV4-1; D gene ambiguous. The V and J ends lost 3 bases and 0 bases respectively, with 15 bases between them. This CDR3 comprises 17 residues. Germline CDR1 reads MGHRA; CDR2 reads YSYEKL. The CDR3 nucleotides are TGCGCCAGCAGCCAGGTAGTTATGGGTTATAGCAATCAGCCCCAGCATTTT. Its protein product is CASSQVVMGYSNQPQHF.

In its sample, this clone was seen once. CDR3 protein: CASSGTGGPANYGYTF. The CDR3 coding sequence is TGTGCCAGTAGTGGGACAGGGGGTCCAGCCAACTATGGCTACACCTTC. This rearrangement joins TRBV19 to TRBJ1-2; 11 bases fit TRBD1. V was pared by 5 bases and J by 2 bases, with 7 bases of the junction left unmatched. Looked up from germline, CDR1 is LNHDA and CDR2 is SQIVND (reference sequence). This CDR3 region has 16 residues. The entire variable domain, with the rest obtained from reference TRBV19 and TRBJ1-2, is as follows: DGGITQSPKYLFRKEGQNVTLSCEQNLNHDAMYWYRQDPGQGLRLIYYSQIVNDFQKGDIAEGYSVSREKKESFPLTVTSAQKNPTAFYLCASSGTGGPANYGYTFGSGTRLTVV.

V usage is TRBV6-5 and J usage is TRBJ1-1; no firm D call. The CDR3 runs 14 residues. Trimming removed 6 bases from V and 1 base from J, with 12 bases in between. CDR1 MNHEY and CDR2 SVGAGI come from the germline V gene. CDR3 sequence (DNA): TGTGCCAGCAGCCCACGGAGGACGAACACTGAAGCTTTCTTT. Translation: CASSPRRTNTEAFF.

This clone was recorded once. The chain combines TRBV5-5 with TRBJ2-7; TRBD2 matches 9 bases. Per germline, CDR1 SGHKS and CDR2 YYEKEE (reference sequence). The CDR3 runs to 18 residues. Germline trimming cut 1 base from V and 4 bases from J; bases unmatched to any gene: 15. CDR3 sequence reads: CASSLLASGTLRSYEQYF. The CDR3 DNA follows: TGTGCCAGCAGCTTGTTAGCTAGCGGGACCCTCCGAAGTTACGAGCAGTACTTC.

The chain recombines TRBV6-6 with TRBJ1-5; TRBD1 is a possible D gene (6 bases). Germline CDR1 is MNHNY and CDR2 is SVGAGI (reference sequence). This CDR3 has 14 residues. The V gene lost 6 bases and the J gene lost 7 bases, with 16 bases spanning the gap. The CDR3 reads CASRSSQGRQPQHF. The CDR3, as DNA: TGTGCCAGCAGGTCCTCACAGGGCCGGCAGCCCCAGCATTTT.

CDR3 loop: CASSPAPSSTDTQYF. CDR3 nucleotides: TGTGCCAGCTCCCCAGCCCCGTCCTCCACAGATACGCAGTATTTT. The chain combines TRBV5-6 with TRBJ2-3; unclear D gene. The V end lost 7 bases, the J end lost 2 bases, and 17 bases lay between the germline ends. The CDR3 has 15 amino acids. Germline loops: CDR1 SGHDT, CDR2 YYEEEE.

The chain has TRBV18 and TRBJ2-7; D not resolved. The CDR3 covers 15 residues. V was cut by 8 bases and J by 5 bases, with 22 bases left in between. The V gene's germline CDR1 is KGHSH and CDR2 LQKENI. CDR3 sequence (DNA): TGTGCCAGCCTCCCGGCGGATTGGGCTTTGAACGAGCAGTACTTC. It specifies CASLPADWALNEQYF.

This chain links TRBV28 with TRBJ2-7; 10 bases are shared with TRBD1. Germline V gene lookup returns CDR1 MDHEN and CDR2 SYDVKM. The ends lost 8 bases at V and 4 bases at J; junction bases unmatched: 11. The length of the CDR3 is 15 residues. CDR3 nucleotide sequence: TGTGCCAGCTCTCCCGGGACAGGGGCTTTGTACGAGCAGTACTTC. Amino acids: CASSPGTGALYEQYF.

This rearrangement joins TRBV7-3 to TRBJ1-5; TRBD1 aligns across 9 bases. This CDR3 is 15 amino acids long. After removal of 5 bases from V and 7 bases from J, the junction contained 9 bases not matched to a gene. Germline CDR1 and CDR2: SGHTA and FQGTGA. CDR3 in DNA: TGTGCCAGCAGCATGACAGGGGGTTTATTCCAGCCCCAGCATTTT. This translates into CASSMTGGLFQPQHF.